The 14 T cell receptor beta chains in this list originate from one sample, sequenced in a study of blood T cell repertoires in COVID-19. The assay was immunoSEQ multiplex PCR, and TCRdb's table has in-frame clones only and misses some. The sample yields approximately 300,000 clones, roughly 90% seen once. Source material: peripheral blood. These receptors originate from a woman between 50 and 59 years old who had recovered from COVID-19.

The chain is built from TRBV5-1 and TRBJ2-5; 7 bases are a match to TRBD2. Germline trimming cut 1 base from V and 4 bases from J; bases unmatched to any gene: 4. The germline gives CDR1 SGHRS, CDR2 YFSETQ. The CDR3 is 14 residues long. In nucleotides, the CDR3 is TGCGCCAGCAGCTTGATAGGGAGGGGAGAGACCCAGTACTTC. Translating it yields CASSLIGRGETQYF.

The chain uses TRBV29-1 and TRBJ1-2, with 7 bases identical to TRBD1. V was pared by 0 bases and J by 3 bases, with 13 bases of the junction left unmatched. CDR1 is SQVTM and CDR2 is ANQGSEA in the germline V gene. The CDR3 sequence is 17 residues long. In nucleotides, the CDR3 is TGCAGCGTTGAAGACGGGACAGCTTTTCGCGGTCACTATGGCTACACCTTC. Amino acids: CSVEDGTAFRGHYGYTF.

This chain joins TRBV6-6 and TRBJ2-7, with TRBD1 as a possible D gene (6 bases). V was shortened by 6 bases and J by 5 bases, with 11 bases between the two germline ends. Looked up from germline, CDR1 is MNHNY and CDR2 is SVGAGI (reference sequence). CDR3 size: 12 residues. The CDR3 coding sequence is TGTGCCAGCAGCCTACAGGGACACGAGCAGTACTTC. The encoded protein is CASSLQGHEQYF.

The chain joins TRBV6-5 to TRBJ2-5; tentative D call: TRBD2 (5 bases). Between the trimmed V and J ends, which lost 7 bases and 4 bases, there was a span of 13 bases. The CDR3 is 13 amino acids. The germline gives CDR1 MNHEY, CDR2 SVGAGI. CDR3 nucleotide sequence: TGTGCCAGCAAAAGTCCCGGAGGAGAGACCCAGTACTTC. It translates to CASKSPGGETQYF.

The CDR3 nucleotides read TGTGCCAGCAGCTTTTTGAGATCCCAAAGAATAACCATATATTTT. Translated, it gives CASSFLRSQRITIYF. The gene calls are TRBV5-6 and TRBJ1-3; no definite D call. Germline lookup yields CDR1 SGHDT and CDR2 YYEEEE. The CDR3 runs to 15 residues. V was shortened by 2 bases and J by 10 bases, with 19 bases between the two germline ends.

This clone was seen just once. The chain links TRBV29-1 to TRBJ1-2; 9 nucleotides match TRBD1. The junction had 10 bases not matched to a gene; V was cut back by 8 bases and J by 6 bases. There are 13 residues in the CDR3. Germline V CDR1 and CDR2: SQVTM, ANQGSEA. The CDR3 reads CSLRTGDIDGYTF. The CDR3 DNA reads TGCAGCTTAAGGACAGGGGATATTGATGGCTACACCTTC. Drawing the rest from reference TRBV29-1 and TRBJ1-2, the complete variable domain is SAVISQKPSRDICQRGTSLTIQCQVDSQVTMMFWYRQQPGQSLTLIATANQGSEATYESGFVIDKFPISRPNLTFSTLTVSNMSPEDSSIYLCSLRTGDIDGYTFGSGTRLTVV.

V usage is TRBV7-9 and J usage is TRBJ1-5; 7 bases fit TRBD1. Germline assignment: CDR1 SEHNR and CDR2 FQNEAQ (reference sequence). J gave up 8 bases and V 5 bases, and 12 bases lay outside the gene matches. The CDR3 sequence is 15 residues long. The CDR3 bases are TGTGCCAGCAGCCGTGGGGACAGATCGGGAGAGCCCCAGCATTTT. Its translation: CASSRGDRSGEPQHF.

The J gene is TRBJ1-2, the V gene TRBV5-6; D might be TRBD1 (6 bases). Germline V gene data show CDR1 as SGHDT and CDR2 as YYEEEE. The CDR3 has 16 residues. With 5 bases removed from V and 1 base from J, the gap between germline ends came to 18 bases. CDR3 coding DNA: TGTGCCAGCAGACCCCCTCCTAGACAGGTTAACTATGGCTACACCTTC. It yields the protein CASRPPPRQVNYGYTF.

The chain links TRBV7-6 to TRBJ2-1; 10 positions match TRBD2. The germline gives CDR1 SGHVS, CDR2 FNYEAQ. V lost 0 bases, J lost 6 bases, and 5 bases stayed unmatched. The CDR3 has 16 amino acids. The CDR3 nucleotides are TGTGCCAGCAGCTTAGCCCAGTCTAGCGGGGGCAATGAGCAGTTCTTC. This sequence encodes CASSLAQSSGGNEQFF.

This clone was seen only once. This chain uses TRBV7-2 with TRBJ1-1; no firm D call. This CDR3 is 13 amino acids long. Germline V CDR1 and CDR2: SGHTA, FQGNSA. The V and J ends lost 1 base and 1 base respectively, with 4 bases between them. In DNA, the CDR3 is TGTGCCAGCAGCTTAGGTCGGAACACTGAAGCTTTCTTT. Translated, it gives CASSLGRNTEAFF.

The count of this clone is one. The rearrangement uses TRBV29-1 and TRBJ2-5, with D perhaps TRBD1 (6 bases). This CDR3 contains 12 residues. Looked up from germline, CDR1 is SQVTM and CDR2 is ANQGSEA. The V gene lost 6 bases and the J gene lost 2 bases, with 10 bases spanning the gap. CDR3 sequence reads: CSVGHLQETQYF. CDR3 sequence (DNA): TGCAGCGTGGGACACCTACAAGAGACCCAGTACTTC.

Comments on this clone: In the same sample, other DNA sequences code for this CDR3. The gene calls are TRBV7-2 and TRBJ1-1; no clear D gene. V lost 5 bases and J lost 1, with 8 bases in between. The germline gives CDR1 SGHTA, CDR2 FQGNSA. This CDR3 is built from 13 residues. This chain's CDR3 is CASSRGQNTEAFF. The CDR3 DNA sequence: TGTGCCAGCAGCCGTGGCCAGAACACTGAAGCTTTCTTT.

The chain recombines TRBV2 with TRBJ2-7; TRBD2 might be the D (6 bases). Looked up from germline, CDR1 is SNHLY and CDR2 is FYNNEI. This CDR3 has 17 amino acids. Trimming pared 5 bases from V and 1 base from J, leaving 21 bases between. The CDR3 bases are TGTGCCAGCAGTTTCCTGGGATGGGGGGACGCGTCCTACGAGCAGTACTTC. Its translation is CASSFLGWGDASYEQYF.

This rearrangement joins TRBV18 to TRBJ2-2; possible D gene TRBD1, 6 bases. This CDR3 comprises 14 residues. Trimming stripped 3 bases from V and 4 bases from J, with 9 bases between. The germline V gene has CDR1 KGHSH and CDR2 LQKENI. This chain's CDR3 is CASSPSGVTGELFF. The CDR3 bases are TGTGCCAGCTCACCTTCAGGGGTCACCGGGGAGCTGTTTTTT.